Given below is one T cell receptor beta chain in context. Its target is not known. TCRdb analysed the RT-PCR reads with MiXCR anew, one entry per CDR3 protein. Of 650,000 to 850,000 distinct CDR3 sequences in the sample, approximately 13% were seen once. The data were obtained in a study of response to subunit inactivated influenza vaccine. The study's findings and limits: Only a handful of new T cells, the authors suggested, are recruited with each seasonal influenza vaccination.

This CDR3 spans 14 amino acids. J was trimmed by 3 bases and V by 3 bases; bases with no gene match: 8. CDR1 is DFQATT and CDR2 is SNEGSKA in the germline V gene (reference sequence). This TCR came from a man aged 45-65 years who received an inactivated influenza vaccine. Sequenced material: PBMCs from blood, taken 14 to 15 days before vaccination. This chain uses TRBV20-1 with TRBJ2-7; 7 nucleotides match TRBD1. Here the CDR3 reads CSASPTGQGYEQYF. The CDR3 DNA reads TGCAGTGCTAGTCCGACAGGGCAGGGCTACGAGCAGTACTTC.